This TCR beta chain was found in a study of PD-1 blockade in mismatch repair-deficient tumors. Study at large: Enrolled about 2013-2016, patients had progressing, pretreated mismatch repair-deficient cancers of about a dozen types.

Comments on this clone: The antigen remains unidentified.

Study findings and constraints: Tumor-resident clones, often undetectable pretreatment in blood, expanded then contracted after pembrolizumab.

V lost 0 bases and J lost 1; bases outside the gene matches: 0. Germline V gene sequence: CDR1 SGHRS, CDR2 YFSETQ. The CDR3 spans 15 residues. All patients were mismatch repair deficient, assessed by either PCR or immunohistochemistry. Three pembrolizumab responders had their TCRs sequenced. The data were produced by immunoSEQ multiplex PCR, yet TCRdb's version contains in-frame clones alone and is incomplete. The sample has approximately 60,000 clones, approximately 89% seen once. The input for sequencing was peripheral blood, taken 52 weeks after starting pembrolizumab. The chain is built from TRBV5-1 and TRBJ2-3, with 9 bases identical to TRBD2. This TCR derives from an adult with mismatch repair-deficient cancer. The CDR3, as DNA: TGCGCCAGCAGCTTGGGACTAGCGGGCACAGATACGCAGTATTTT. It yields the protein CASSLGLAGTDTQYF.